A single sample is the source of the 20 T cell receptor beta chains below, sequenced in a study of T cell repertoires in cytomegalovirus infection. TCRdb reprocessed the reads with MiXCR, giving one entry per CDR3 protein. This table holds roughly 77,000 distinct CDR3 sequences, around 3.8% found once. Sequenced: PBMCs. These receptors were obtained from a human donor in good health (CMV status not recorded). Some clones in this sample may be carry-over from other donors' samples.

This clonotype came up many times. The genes are TRBV7-2 and TRBJ1-2; D gene unclear. The CDR3 consists of 14 residues. Germline values: CDR1 SGHTA, CDR2 FQGNSA. V lost 1 base, J lost 4 bases, and 10 bases lay in between. CDR3 DNA sequence: TGTGCCAGCAGCTTAGTTGCGAATAGCTATGGCTACACCTTC. It yields the protein CASSLVANSYGYTF.

This clonotype was observed at least ten times. The V and J genes are TRBV2 and TRBJ1-1; TRBD1 aligns across 10 bases. From germline, CDR1 is SNHLY and CDR2 FYNNEI. The CDR3 consists of 13 residues. Trimming at V came to 5 bases and at J to 8 bases, leaving 5 bases not matched to a gene. CDR3 DNA: TGTGCCAGCAGTACCGGGACAGGGGCGGAAGCTTTCTTT. The encoded protein is CASSTGTGAEAFF.

The table lists this clonotype with many counts. V is TRBV7-2 and J is TRBJ2-3, with TRBD2 matching over 10 bases. Trimming took 5 bases from V and 3 from J; bases not matched to a gene: 5. CDR1 and CDR2 from the germline V gene are SGHTA and FQGNSA. CDR3 size: 15 residues. The CDR3 nucleotides read TGTGCCAGCAGCCCGAGCGGGGGGGGAACAGATACGCAGTATTTT. As protein: CASSPSGGGTDTQYF.

This clonotype was detected many times. V and J are TRBV6-6 and TRBJ2-7, with 9 bases aligning to TRBD2. V trimming: 5 bases; J trimming: 2 bases; junction bases outside the gene matches: 4. Germline CDR1 is MNHNY and CDR2 is SVGAGI (reference sequence). This CDR3 is 14 amino acids long. The CDR3 DNA follows: TGTGCCAGCAGTCGACTAGCGGAAACCTACGAGCAGTACTTC. It translates to CASSRLAETYEQYF.

This clonotype has ten or more counts. The V call is TRBV3-1, the J call TRBJ1-1; 9 nucleotides agree with TRBD1. J gave up 1 base and V 4 bases, and 1 base lay outside the gene matches. The CDR3 consists of 14 residues. Germline V gene sequence: CDR1 LGHDT, CDR2 YNNKEL (reference sequence). CDR3 sequence reads: CASSPGQGNTEAFF. CDR3 in DNA: TGTGCCAGCAGCCCGGGACAGGGGAACACTGAAGCTTTCTTT.

This clonotype has at least ten counts. The chain employs TRBV2 and TRBJ1-3; D call uncertain. CDR1 is SNHLY, CDR2 FYNNEI, per germline. V was pared by 2 bases and J by 2 bases, with 7 bases between. The CDR3 spans 14 residues. For the CDR3, the DNA is TGTGCCAGCAGTGAATGGGTTACTGGAAACACCATATATTTT. Its translation: CASSEWVTGNTIYF.

This clonotype appeared many times. J is TRBJ2-5 and V is TRBV7-2; TRBD2 matches 7 bases. Germline V CDR1 and CDR2: SGHTA, FQGNSA. Germline trimming cut 2 bases from V and 5 bases from J; bases unmatched to any gene: 8. This CDR3 region has 15 residues. CDR3 in amino acids: CASSLNSGGAETQYF. Here the CDR3 DNA reads TGTGCCAGCAGCTTAAATTCGGGAGGAGCGGAGACCCAGTACTTC.

At least ten counts were recorded for this clonotype. V is TRBV7-2 and J is TRBJ1-5; TRBD1 matches 7 bases. CDR1 is SGHTA, CDR2 FQGNSA, per germline. The J segment lost 4 bases and the V segment lost 5 bases, leaving 5 bases of the junction unmatched. The CDR3 is 14 amino acids. In DNA, the CDR3 is TGTGCCAGCAGCCCCAAGACAGGGAATCAGCCCCAGCATTTT. Encoded protein: CASSPKTGNQPQHF. Full variable domain (outside the CDR3, taken from reference TRBV7-2 and TRBJ1-5): GAGVSQSPSNKVTEKGKDVELRCDPISGHTALYWYRQSLGQGLEFLIYFQGNSAPDKSGLPSDRFSAERTGGSVSTLTIQRTQQEDSAVYLCASSPKTGNQPQHFGDGTRLSIL.

This clonotype was recorded many times. The chain carries TRBV6-2 or TRBV6-3 and TRBJ2-7; 7 nucleotides match TRBD1. Unmatched junction bases numbered 6, after V lost 6 bases and J lost 1 base. The CDR3 is 14 amino acids. Germline lookup yields CDR1 MNHEY and CDR2 SVGEGT. CDR3 protein: CASSHGTVSYEQYF. In nucleotides, the CDR3 is TGTGCCAGCAGCCATGGGACAGTTTCCTACGAGCAGTACTTC.

This clonotype was counted ten times or more. This chain links TRBV7-6 with TRBJ2-3; D not resolved. Germline V gives CDR1 SGHVS, CDR2 FNYEAQ. This CDR3 is built from 12 residues. V lost 4 bases and J 6 bases, leaving 8 bases between the germline ends. CDR3 nucleotides: TGTGCCAGCAGCTCGCCTTCTGATACGCAGTATTTT. Its translation is CASSSPSDTQYF.

This clonotype was counted many times. The chain combines TRBV7-2 with TRBJ2-6; D may be TRBD2 (5 bases). The CDR3 runs 18 residues. V was trimmed by 0 bases and J by 2 bases, leaving 14 bases between them. Germline lookup yields CDR1 SGHTA and CDR2 FQGNSA. CDR3 loop: CASSLALRTGAGANVLTF. The CDR3 bases are TGTGCCAGCAGCTTAGCCCTGCGGACCGGGGCTGGGGCCAACGTCCTGACTTTC. Full variable domain (outside the CDR3, taken from reference TRBV7-2 and TRBJ2-6): GAGVSQSPSNKVTEKGKDVELRCDPISGHTALYWYRQSLGQGLEFLIYFQGNSAPDKSGLPSDRFSAERTGGSVSTLTIQRTQQEDSAVYLCASSLALRTGAGANVLTFGAGSRLTVL.

This clonotype has at least ten counts. The V and J genes are TRBV7-8 and TRBJ2-7; 11 bases align to TRBD2. CDR3 length: 15 amino acids. From germline, CDR1 is SGHVS and CDR2 FQNEAQ. V gave up 5 bases and J gave up 6 bases; unmatched junction bases: 9. The CDR3 spells CASSQETSGKVEQYF. DNA for the CDR3: TGTGCCAGCAGCCAAGAGACTAGCGGGAAAGTCGAGCAGTACTTC. The full variable domain, completed using reference TRBV7-8 and TRBJ2-7, is GAGVSQSPRYKVAKRGQDVALRCDPISGHVSLFWYQQALGQGPEFLTYFQNEAQLDKSGLPSDRFFAERPEGSVSTLKIQRTQQEDSAVYLCASSQETSGKVEQYFGPGTRLTVT.

This clonotype was recorded at least ten times. V usage is TRBV15 and J usage is TRBJ1-1, with 10 bases fitting TRBD1. The CDR3 sequence is 15 residues long. Germline V lookup: CDR1 LNHNV, CDR2 YYDKDF (reference sequence). V gave up 0 bases and J gave up 5 bases; unmatched junction bases: 3. CDR3: CATSRDGTGETEAFF. As DNA, the CDR3 is TGTGCCACCAGCAGAGATGGGACAGGGGAGACTGAAGCTTTCTTT.

In its sample, this clonotype was seen many times. This chain uses TRBV7-2 with TRBJ2-5; 10 nucleotides align to TRBD2. The germline gives CDR1 SGHTA, CDR2 FQGNSA. V shed 5 bases and J 5 bases; nucleotides not matched to a gene: 11. The CDR3 totals 16 residues. For the CDR3, the DNA is TGTGCCAGCAGCCGTACACAGCTAGCGGGGGTGGAGACCCAGTACTTC. Translating it yields CASSRTQLAGVETQYF.

In its sample, this clonotype was seen many times. V and J are TRBV7-3 and TRBJ2-2, with TRBD1 identical over 9 bases. V lost 5 bases to trimming and J lost 0 bases; unmatched junction nucleotides: 4. Germline V lookup: CDR1 SGHTA, CDR2 FQGTGA. The CDR3 is 16 amino acids. Here the CDR3 reads CASSGQGNANTGELFF. DNA of the CDR3: TGTGCCAGCAGCGGACAGGGGAACGCGAACACCGGGGAGCTGTTTTTT.

The sample holds many counts of this clonotype. The V and J genes are TRBV28 and TRBJ1-1; no definite D call. The germline CDR1 and CDR2 sequences are MDHEN and SYDVKM. V shed 4 bases and J shed 0 bases, with 12 bases lying between them. The CDR3 consists of 15 residues. CDR3 protein: CASSSTGRMNTEAFF. In DNA form, the CDR3 reads TGTGCCAGCAGTTCCACGGGTAGGATGAACACTGAAGCTTTCTTT.

This sequence joins TRBV6-8 and TRBJ2-6; 9 bases match TRBD1. With V trimmed by 7 bases and J by 3 bases, 4 bases remained unmatched. Germline loops: CDR1 MNHGY, CDR2 SAAAGT. This CDR3 has 15 residues. CDR3 sequence: CASTWDRDGANVLTF. For the CDR3, the DNA is TGTGCCAGCACCTGGGACAGGGATGGGGCCAACGTCCTGACTTTC.

This clonotype appeared many times. The chain couples TRBV11-2 to TRBJ1-2; D is uncertain. The V gene lost 3 bases and the J gene lost 2 bases, with 10 bases spanning the gap. This CDR3 spans 14 amino acids. CDR1 is SGHAT and CDR2 is FQNNGV in the germline V gene. The CDR3 loop reads CASSLDTVNYGYTF. CDR3 coding DNA: TGTGCCAGCAGCTTGGATACGGTGAACTATGGCTACACCTTC. The complete variable domain, with remaining parts taken from reference TRBV11-2 and TRBJ1-2, reads EAGVAQSPRYKIIEKRQSVAFWCNPISGHATLYWYQQILGQGPKLLIQFQNNGVVDDSQLPKDRFSAERLKGVDSTLKIQPAKLEDSAVYLCASSLDTVNYGYTFGSGTRLTVV.

This clonotype was observed at least ten times. The chain carries TRBV20-1 and TRBJ2-1, with 14 nucleotides matching TRBD2. CDR1 is DFQATT and CDR2 is SNEGSKA in the germline V gene (reference sequence). CDR3 length: 17 amino acids. V shed 8 bases, J shed 2 bases, and the junction held 11 bases outside the gene matches. This CDR3 reads CSPFTGLAGVPYNEQFF. Here the CDR3 DNA reads TGCAGTCCTTTCACGGGACTAGCGGGAGTCCCCTACAATGAGCAGTTCTTC.

At least ten counts were recorded for this clonotype. The chain joins TRBV10-2 to TRBJ2-5; 8 bases agree with TRBD2. The V and J ends lost 6 bases and 2 bases, in that order; junction bases with no gene match: 5. CDR1 is WSHSY and CDR2 is SAAADI in the germline V gene. This CDR3 is built from 14 residues. The CDR3 bases are TGCGCCAGCAGAAAACTAGCGGCTCAAGAGACCCAGTACTTC. It codes for CASRKLAAQETQYF.